These 5 T cell receptor beta chains were all obtained from the same sample, sequenced in a study of blood T cell repertoires in COVID-19 (dated by TCRdb to 2018 to 2021). Libraries came from the immunoSEQ multiplex PCR assay. TCRdb stores this immuneACCESS table with in-frame sequences only. Part of the clones is absent; in the studies checked, under half of the shortfall reflects unresolved V genes, and no reason is known for the rest. Present in this sample are 29,000 or so clones, 85% to 90% of which were seen just once. In total, the top ten clones hold roughly a tenth of the sample. The sample was peripheral blood. The receptors were gathered from a man aged 60 to 69 with acute or convalescent COVID-19.

Only one count was recorded for this clone. The chain is built from TRBV7-9 and TRBJ1-2; TRBD1 matches at 8 bases. The CDR3 length is 15 residues. V trimming: 1 base; J trimming: 4 bases; junction bases outside the gene matches: 5. Germline CDR1 and CDR2: SEHNR and FQNEAQ (reference sequence). CDR3 DNA: TGTGCCAGCAGCTTAGTGGACAGGGTCGTCTATGGCTACACCTTC. Its translation: CASSLVDRVVYGYTF.

The chain is built from TRBV23-1 and TRBJ1-3; no firm D call. TRBV23-1 is known as an ORF, though its function is uncertain. This CDR3 has 11 amino acids. The V end was cut by 4 bases, the J end by 7 bases, with 5 bases between. CDR3 sequence reads: CASSLRNTIYF. The CDR3 bases are TGCGCCAGCAGTCTACGGAACACCATATATTTT.

This chain connects TRBV28 to TRBJ2-5; TRBD2 aligns across 10 bases. The CDR3 length is 15 residues. Per germline, CDR1 MDHEN and CDR2 SYDVKM. The V and J ends lost 9 bases and 5 bases, in that order; junction bases with no gene match: 12. For the CDR3, the DNA is TGTGCCAGTCGGACTAGCGGACTTCTGGCGGAGACCCAGTACTTC. Its protein is CASRTSGLLAETQYF.

This clone was picked up one time. The chain recombines TRBV3-1 (or the pseudogene TRBV3-2) with TRBJ1-4, with TRBD1 matching 7 bases. Germline CDR1 LGHDT, CDR2 YNNKEL (reference sequence). The ends lost 5 bases at V and 4 bases at J; junction bases unmatched: 4. This CDR3 spans 14 amino acids. CDR3 residues: CASSVGQVNEKLFF. The CDR3 DNA sequence: TGTGCCAGCAGCGTTGGACAGGTTAATGAAAAACTGTTTTTT.

In this sample, this clone turned up once. CDR3 loop: CAWNRVVFTGELFF. CDR3 in DNA: TGTGCCTGGAACCGCGTTGTTTTTACCGGGGAGCTGTTTTTT. This sequence joins TRBV30 and TRBJ2-2; no reliable D call. There are 14 residues in the CDR3. Trimming left V 4 bases short and J 5 bases short, with 14 bases between. The germline V gene has CDR1 GTSNPN and CDR2 SVGIG (reference sequence).